The 26 T cell receptor beta chains below come from one sample, sequenced in a study of early T cells in non-severe SARS-CoV-2 infection. TCRdb processed the 5' RACE reads anew with MiXCR; each CDR3 protein has one entry. The table records tens of thousands of distinct CDR3 sequences, approximately 9% of them present only once. The sample was whole blood. All receptors come from an adult who was a healthcare worker with PCR-confirmed SARS-CoV-2 infection or an uninfected control (not recorded which).

The chain has TRBV4-2 and TRBJ1-1, with TRBD1 matching 7 bases. V lost 3 bases, J lost 1 base, and 8 bases stayed unmatched. The CDR3 consists of 16 residues. Germline assignment: CDR1 LGHNA and CDR2 YNFKEQ. In nucleotides, the CDR3 is TGTGCCAGCAGCCATCCCACAGGGGCCGCGAACACTGAAGCTTTCTTT. As protein: CASSHPTGAANTEAFF.

The V call is TRBV29-1, the J call TRBJ2-2; D is perhaps TRBD1 or TRBD2 (6 bases each). The V gene lost 6 bases and the J gene lost 0 bases, with 20 bases spanning the gap. Per the germline V gene, CDR1 is SQVTM and CDR2 is ANQGSEA. CDR3 length: 17 amino acids. The CDR3 loop is CSVTNQGGFANTGELFF. As DNA, the CDR3 is TGCAGCGTCACGAACCAAGGGGGGTTCGCGAACACCGGGGAGCTGTTTTTT.

The J gene is TRBJ2-1, the V gene TRBV14; D is undetermined. This CDR3 region has 13 residues. Germline V gives CDR1 SGHDN, CDR2 FVKESK. With 1 base removed from V and 7 bases from J, the gap between germline ends came to 8 bases. DNA for the CDR3: TGTGCCAGCAGCCAAGTTGACGGGAATGAGCAGTTCTTC. Its protein product is CASSQVDGNEQFF.

This clonotype has at least ten counts. This chain connects TRBV12-3 or TRBV12-4 to TRBJ2-7; D not resolved. The V end lost 6 bases, the J end lost 4 bases, and 13 bases lay between the germline ends. The CDR3 length is 13 residues. The CDR3 loop is CASSHPAAYEQYF. The CDR3, as DNA: TGTGCCAGCAGCCACCCCGCGGCGTACGAGCAGTACTTC.

This clonotype was observed at least ten times. The chain is built from TRBV12-3 or TRBV12-4 and TRBJ2-3; TRBD2 is a possible D gene (5 bases). Trimming cost V 7 bases and J 2 bases, with 16 bases left between them. The CDR3 is 15 residues long. This CDR3 reads CASKNRRTSTDTQYF. CDR3 coding DNA: TGTGCCAGCAAAAACCGGAGGACCTCCACAGATACGCAGTATTTT.

This clonotype has a count of ten or more. The V and J genes are TRBV2 and TRBJ1-5; possibly TRBD1 for D (5 bases). The CDR3 is made up of 14 amino acids. Germline V gene data show CDR1 as SNHLY and CDR2 as FYNNEI. V lost 7 bases and J lost 2, with 12 bases in between. The CDR3 bases are TGTGCCAGCAACCTTCAGGGAGGCAATCAGCCCCAGCATTTT. Encoded protein: CASNLQGGNQPQHF.

In DNA form, the CDR3 reads TGTGCCAGCAGCATCACTTTGGGGGGCGCTGAAGCTTTCTTT. It encodes CASSITLGGAEAFF. The gene calls are TRBV7-2 and TRBJ1-1; tentatively, D is TRBD1 (6 bases). Germline assignment: CDR1 SGHTA and CDR2 FQGNSA. There are 14 residues in the CDR3. Between the trimmed V and J ends, which lost 5 bases and 6 bases, there was a span of 16 bases.

This clonotype appeared a few times. The chain has TRBV9 and TRBJ2-5; 9 nucleotides match TRBD1. The germline V gene encodes CDR1 SGDLS and CDR2 YYNGEE. CDR3 length: 15 amino acids. V lost 3 bases and J lost 0; bases outside the gene matches: 3. CDR3 amino acids: CASSAGQGYQETQYF. DNA of the CDR3: TGTGCCAGCAGCGCGGGACAGGGCTACCAAGAGACCCAGTACTTC.

This clonotype was seen a few times. The chain employs TRBV5-1 and TRBJ2-1, with 8 bases aligning to TRBD2. V shed 0 bases, J shed 10 bases, and the junction held 9 bases outside the gene matches. The CDR3 extends over 15 amino acids. Per germline, CDR1 SGHRS and CDR2 YFSETQ. The CDR3, as DNA: TGCGCCAGCAGCTTGGTGTCTAGCGGGCTAGGGGAGCAGTTCTTC. Protein sequence: CASSLVSSGLGEQFF.

This clonotype has ten or more counts. The rearrangement links TRBV20-1 to TRBJ1-1; D perhaps matches TRBD1 (5 bases). The germline V gene encodes CDR1 DFQATT and CDR2 SNEGSKA (reference sequence). V lost 6 bases, J lost 4 bases, and 12 bases lay in between. The length of the CDR3 is 12 residues. The CDR3 DNA is TGCAGTGCCTGGGATAGGGGCACTGAAGCTTTCTTT. The encoded protein is CSAWDRGTEAFF.

The chain recombines TRBV7-2 with TRBJ1-2, with D uncertain. With 2 bases removed from V and 5 bases from J, the gap between germline ends came to 15 bases. The CDR3 length is 15 residues. Per the germline V gene, CDR1 is SGHTA and CDR2 is FQGNSA. The CDR3 DNA reads as TGTGCCAGCAGCTTAAATAGCGCCGGGGTATATGGCTACACCTTC. It translates to CASSLNSAGVYGYTF.

The chain is built from TRBV20-1 and TRBJ2-1, with 12 positions matching TRBD2. V gave up 0 bases and J gave up 10 bases; unmatched junction bases: 4. This CDR3 is 14 amino acids long. CDR1 and CDR2 (germline): DFQATT, SNEGSKA (reference sequence). CDR3: CSAREGLAGREQFF. CDR3 nucleotide sequence: TGCAGTGCTAGAGAGGGACTAGCGGGTAGGGAGCAGTTCTTC.

V usage is TRBV6-2 or TRBV6-3 and J usage is TRBJ2-1, with TRBD2 as a possible D gene (5 bases). V was cut by 5 bases and J by 15 bases, with 14 bases left in between. CDR1 and CDR2 from the germline V gene are MNHEY and SVGEGT. The CDR3 length is 11 residues. The CDR3 loop is CASSDYKRTFF. CDR3 DNA sequence: TGTGCCAGCAGTGACTATAAGAGGACGTTCTTC.

This clonotype was detected many times. The chain uses TRBV28 and TRBJ1-1; D possibly corresponds to TRBD1 (6 bases). Trimming stripped 5 bases from V and 7 bases from J, with 11 bases between. The length of the CDR3 is 12 residues. Per germline, CDR1 MDHEN and CDR2 SYDVKM. This chain's CDR3 is CASSPTGLEAFF. CDR3 coding DNA: TGTGCCAGCAGTCCAACAGGGCTTGAAGCTTTCTTT.

This clonotype was recorded a few times. The CDR3 here is CAREGGDKYF. The CDR3 bases are TGTGCCAGGGAAGGGGGAGATAAGTACTTC. The gene calls are TRBV6-2 or TRBV6-3 and TRBJ2-7; weak D call: TRBD1 (6 bases). CDR3 length: 10 residues. The germline gives CDR1 MNHEY, CDR2 SVGEGT. V was trimmed by 9 bases and J by 11 bases, leaving 14 bases between them.

This clonotype was detected ten times or more. J is TRBJ1-5 and V is TRBV20-1, with a possible D match to TRBD1 (6 bases). The CDR3 loop spans 16 amino acids. Germline-derived CDR1 and CDR2 are DFQATT and SNEGSKA (reference sequence). Between the trimmed V and J ends, which lost 6 bases and 1 base, there was a span of 19 bases. CDR3 amino acids: CSASPLTGASNQPQHF. The CDR3, as DNA: TGCAGTGCGAGCCCTTTGACAGGAGCCAGCAATCAGCCCCAGCATTTT.

This clonotype was counted at least ten times. J is TRBJ2-3 and V is TRBV28; D unclear. CDR1 is MDHEN and CDR2 is SYDVKM in the germline V gene. Trimming cost V 6 bases and J 6 bases, with 7 bases left between them. The CDR3 extends over 11 amino acids. DNA of the CDR3: TGTGCCAGCAGCCTTATCGATACGCAGTATTTT. It encodes CASSLIDTQYF.

This clonotype was recorded many times. The genes are TRBV6-2 or TRBV6-3 and TRBJ2-5; TRBD2 matches at 12 bases. Germline values: CDR1 MNHEY, CDR2 SVGEGT. V dropped 4 bases and J dropped 13; count of bases not matched to a gene: 10. The CDR3 is 14 amino acids. The DNA for the CDR3 is TGTGCCAGCAGTTCCCCGGGACTAGCGGGCCCACCGTACTTC. Amino acid sequence: CASSSPGLAGPPYF.

This clonotype occurred a few times. This chain connects TRBV7-8 to TRBJ2-3; a possible D gene is TRBD1 (6 bases). The CDR3 runs to 15 residues. Germline CDR1 SGHVS, CDR2 FQNEAQ. V gave up 1 base and J gave up 0 bases, with 8 bases separating them. CDR3 sequence: CASSLGTASTDTQYF. The CDR3 region has the DNA TGTGCCAGCAGCTTAGGGACAGCTAGCACAGATACGCAGTATTTT.

This clonotype was counted at least ten times. CDR3 residues: CASITLAGGPGLNEQFF. In DNA form, the CDR3 reads TGTGCCAGCATTACTCTAGCGGGAGGGCCGGGGTTGAATGAGCAGTTCTTC. V is TRBV6-1 and J is TRBJ2-1, with 12 bases that match TRBD2. Germline V gives CDR1 MNHNS, CDR2 SASEGT. This CDR3 spans 17 amino acids. The ends lost 7 bases at V and 7 bases at J; junction bases unmatched: 14.

This clonotype was recorded at least ten times. The chain couples TRBV5-1 to TRBJ1-4; no clear D gene. Germline V CDR1 and CDR2: SGHRS, YFSETQ. The CDR3 loop spans 15 amino acids. Trimming left V 0 bases short and J 3 bases short, with 9 bases between. The DNA of the CDR3 is TGCGCCAGCAGCTTGGGCCCGCTCTCTAATGAAAAACTGTTTTTT. Its protein is CASSLGPLSNEKLFF.

The V and J genes are TRBV24-1 and TRBJ1-5; D unclear. The germline V and J ends were trimmed by 4 bases and 2 bases, with 5 bases remaining between them. The CDR3 totals 13 residues. Germline V lookup: CDR1 KGHDR, CDR2 SFDVKD. The CDR3 here is CATSEARNQPQHF. In DNA form, the CDR3 reads TGTGCCACCAGTGAGGCACGCAATCAGCCCCAGCATTTT.

The gene calls are TRBV27 and TRBJ1-1; D gene ambiguous. Trimming cost V 6 bases and J 6 bases, with 17 bases left between them. The germline V gene has CDR1 MNHEY and CDR2 SMNVEV (reference sequence). CDR3 length: 14 amino acids. The CDR3 nucleotides are TGTGCCAGCAGCCCGGGCAGTAAGATCTCTGAAGCTTTCTTT. The encoded protein is CASSPGSKISEAFF.

This clonotype was seen repeatedly, ten times or more. This chain joins TRBV9 and TRBJ2-3; weak D call: TRBD2 (5 bases). V lost 1 base, J lost 2 bases, and 14 bases lay in between. This CDR3 region has 16 residues. From germline, CDR1 is SGDLS and CDR2 YYNGEE. The CDR3 DNA sequence: TGTGCCAGCAGCGTATTTTCGGGGTTAATCACAGATACGCAGTATTTT. Its translation is CASSVFSGLITDTQYF.

The sample holds a few counts of this clonotype. The chain uses TRBV6-2 or TRBV6-3 and TRBJ2-5; D may be TRBD2 (6 bases). CDR1 MNHEY and CDR2 SVGEGT come from the germline V gene. Trimming pared 2 bases from V and 5 bases from J, leaving 15 bases between. This CDR3 region has 15 residues. The CDR3 coding sequence is TGTGCCAGCAGTTACGCGGACTATCCGGGTGAGACCCAGTACTTC. This sequence encodes CASSYADYPGETQYF.

The V call is TRBV5-1, the J call TRBJ2-3, with 9 positions matching TRBD1. Trimming removed 3 bases from V and 3 bases from J; junction bases left unmatched: 5. The germline gives CDR1 SGHRS, CDR2 YFSETQ. The CDR3 loop spans 15 amino acids. The CDR3 DNA is TGCGCCAGCAGCTCGGGACAGGGTACGACAGATACGCAGTATTTT. Encoded protein: CASSSGQGTTDTQYF. The whole variable domain, filled in from reference TRBV5-1 and TRBJ2-3, reads KAGVTQTPRYLIKTRGQQVTLSCSPISGHRSVSWYQQTPGQGLQFLFEYFSETQRNKGNFPGRFSGRQFSNSRSEMNVSTLELGDSALYLCASSSGQGTTDTQYFGPGTRLTVL.